The TCR beta chain described here comes from a study of blood T cell repertoires in COVID-19. Trimming pared 3 bases from V and 0 bases from J, leaving 15 bases between. Germline V CDR1 and CDR2: SGHDT, YYEEEE. The CDR3 consists of 16 residues. Authors' processing steps: How many nucleated cells were present was estimated from reference gene primer amplification. Clones were sequenced by immunoSEQ multiplex PCR, and TCRdb holds only the in-frame ones, with some missing. V and J calls and clone size are as listed in that table; D and trimming were resolved from the DNA. The sample consists of about 410,000 clones, 80% to 90% of them appearing once.

The genes are TRBV5-6 and TRBJ1-1, with TRBD1 as a possible D gene (6 bases). The TCR was taken from a woman aged 25 to 39 with active or convalescent COVID-19. The specimen was peripheral blood. CDR3 region: CASSSRGWFMNTEAFF. In nucleotides, the CDR3 is TGTGCCAGCAGCTCCAGGGGCTGGTTCATGAACACTGAAGCTTTCTTT. Complete variable domain (other parts from reference TRBV5-6 and TRBJ1-1): DAGVTQSPTHLIKTRGQQVTLRCSPKSGHDTVSWYQQALGQGPQFIFQYYEEEERQRGNFPDRFSGHQFPNYSSELNVNALLLGDSALYLCASSSRGWFMNTEAFFGQGTRLTVV.